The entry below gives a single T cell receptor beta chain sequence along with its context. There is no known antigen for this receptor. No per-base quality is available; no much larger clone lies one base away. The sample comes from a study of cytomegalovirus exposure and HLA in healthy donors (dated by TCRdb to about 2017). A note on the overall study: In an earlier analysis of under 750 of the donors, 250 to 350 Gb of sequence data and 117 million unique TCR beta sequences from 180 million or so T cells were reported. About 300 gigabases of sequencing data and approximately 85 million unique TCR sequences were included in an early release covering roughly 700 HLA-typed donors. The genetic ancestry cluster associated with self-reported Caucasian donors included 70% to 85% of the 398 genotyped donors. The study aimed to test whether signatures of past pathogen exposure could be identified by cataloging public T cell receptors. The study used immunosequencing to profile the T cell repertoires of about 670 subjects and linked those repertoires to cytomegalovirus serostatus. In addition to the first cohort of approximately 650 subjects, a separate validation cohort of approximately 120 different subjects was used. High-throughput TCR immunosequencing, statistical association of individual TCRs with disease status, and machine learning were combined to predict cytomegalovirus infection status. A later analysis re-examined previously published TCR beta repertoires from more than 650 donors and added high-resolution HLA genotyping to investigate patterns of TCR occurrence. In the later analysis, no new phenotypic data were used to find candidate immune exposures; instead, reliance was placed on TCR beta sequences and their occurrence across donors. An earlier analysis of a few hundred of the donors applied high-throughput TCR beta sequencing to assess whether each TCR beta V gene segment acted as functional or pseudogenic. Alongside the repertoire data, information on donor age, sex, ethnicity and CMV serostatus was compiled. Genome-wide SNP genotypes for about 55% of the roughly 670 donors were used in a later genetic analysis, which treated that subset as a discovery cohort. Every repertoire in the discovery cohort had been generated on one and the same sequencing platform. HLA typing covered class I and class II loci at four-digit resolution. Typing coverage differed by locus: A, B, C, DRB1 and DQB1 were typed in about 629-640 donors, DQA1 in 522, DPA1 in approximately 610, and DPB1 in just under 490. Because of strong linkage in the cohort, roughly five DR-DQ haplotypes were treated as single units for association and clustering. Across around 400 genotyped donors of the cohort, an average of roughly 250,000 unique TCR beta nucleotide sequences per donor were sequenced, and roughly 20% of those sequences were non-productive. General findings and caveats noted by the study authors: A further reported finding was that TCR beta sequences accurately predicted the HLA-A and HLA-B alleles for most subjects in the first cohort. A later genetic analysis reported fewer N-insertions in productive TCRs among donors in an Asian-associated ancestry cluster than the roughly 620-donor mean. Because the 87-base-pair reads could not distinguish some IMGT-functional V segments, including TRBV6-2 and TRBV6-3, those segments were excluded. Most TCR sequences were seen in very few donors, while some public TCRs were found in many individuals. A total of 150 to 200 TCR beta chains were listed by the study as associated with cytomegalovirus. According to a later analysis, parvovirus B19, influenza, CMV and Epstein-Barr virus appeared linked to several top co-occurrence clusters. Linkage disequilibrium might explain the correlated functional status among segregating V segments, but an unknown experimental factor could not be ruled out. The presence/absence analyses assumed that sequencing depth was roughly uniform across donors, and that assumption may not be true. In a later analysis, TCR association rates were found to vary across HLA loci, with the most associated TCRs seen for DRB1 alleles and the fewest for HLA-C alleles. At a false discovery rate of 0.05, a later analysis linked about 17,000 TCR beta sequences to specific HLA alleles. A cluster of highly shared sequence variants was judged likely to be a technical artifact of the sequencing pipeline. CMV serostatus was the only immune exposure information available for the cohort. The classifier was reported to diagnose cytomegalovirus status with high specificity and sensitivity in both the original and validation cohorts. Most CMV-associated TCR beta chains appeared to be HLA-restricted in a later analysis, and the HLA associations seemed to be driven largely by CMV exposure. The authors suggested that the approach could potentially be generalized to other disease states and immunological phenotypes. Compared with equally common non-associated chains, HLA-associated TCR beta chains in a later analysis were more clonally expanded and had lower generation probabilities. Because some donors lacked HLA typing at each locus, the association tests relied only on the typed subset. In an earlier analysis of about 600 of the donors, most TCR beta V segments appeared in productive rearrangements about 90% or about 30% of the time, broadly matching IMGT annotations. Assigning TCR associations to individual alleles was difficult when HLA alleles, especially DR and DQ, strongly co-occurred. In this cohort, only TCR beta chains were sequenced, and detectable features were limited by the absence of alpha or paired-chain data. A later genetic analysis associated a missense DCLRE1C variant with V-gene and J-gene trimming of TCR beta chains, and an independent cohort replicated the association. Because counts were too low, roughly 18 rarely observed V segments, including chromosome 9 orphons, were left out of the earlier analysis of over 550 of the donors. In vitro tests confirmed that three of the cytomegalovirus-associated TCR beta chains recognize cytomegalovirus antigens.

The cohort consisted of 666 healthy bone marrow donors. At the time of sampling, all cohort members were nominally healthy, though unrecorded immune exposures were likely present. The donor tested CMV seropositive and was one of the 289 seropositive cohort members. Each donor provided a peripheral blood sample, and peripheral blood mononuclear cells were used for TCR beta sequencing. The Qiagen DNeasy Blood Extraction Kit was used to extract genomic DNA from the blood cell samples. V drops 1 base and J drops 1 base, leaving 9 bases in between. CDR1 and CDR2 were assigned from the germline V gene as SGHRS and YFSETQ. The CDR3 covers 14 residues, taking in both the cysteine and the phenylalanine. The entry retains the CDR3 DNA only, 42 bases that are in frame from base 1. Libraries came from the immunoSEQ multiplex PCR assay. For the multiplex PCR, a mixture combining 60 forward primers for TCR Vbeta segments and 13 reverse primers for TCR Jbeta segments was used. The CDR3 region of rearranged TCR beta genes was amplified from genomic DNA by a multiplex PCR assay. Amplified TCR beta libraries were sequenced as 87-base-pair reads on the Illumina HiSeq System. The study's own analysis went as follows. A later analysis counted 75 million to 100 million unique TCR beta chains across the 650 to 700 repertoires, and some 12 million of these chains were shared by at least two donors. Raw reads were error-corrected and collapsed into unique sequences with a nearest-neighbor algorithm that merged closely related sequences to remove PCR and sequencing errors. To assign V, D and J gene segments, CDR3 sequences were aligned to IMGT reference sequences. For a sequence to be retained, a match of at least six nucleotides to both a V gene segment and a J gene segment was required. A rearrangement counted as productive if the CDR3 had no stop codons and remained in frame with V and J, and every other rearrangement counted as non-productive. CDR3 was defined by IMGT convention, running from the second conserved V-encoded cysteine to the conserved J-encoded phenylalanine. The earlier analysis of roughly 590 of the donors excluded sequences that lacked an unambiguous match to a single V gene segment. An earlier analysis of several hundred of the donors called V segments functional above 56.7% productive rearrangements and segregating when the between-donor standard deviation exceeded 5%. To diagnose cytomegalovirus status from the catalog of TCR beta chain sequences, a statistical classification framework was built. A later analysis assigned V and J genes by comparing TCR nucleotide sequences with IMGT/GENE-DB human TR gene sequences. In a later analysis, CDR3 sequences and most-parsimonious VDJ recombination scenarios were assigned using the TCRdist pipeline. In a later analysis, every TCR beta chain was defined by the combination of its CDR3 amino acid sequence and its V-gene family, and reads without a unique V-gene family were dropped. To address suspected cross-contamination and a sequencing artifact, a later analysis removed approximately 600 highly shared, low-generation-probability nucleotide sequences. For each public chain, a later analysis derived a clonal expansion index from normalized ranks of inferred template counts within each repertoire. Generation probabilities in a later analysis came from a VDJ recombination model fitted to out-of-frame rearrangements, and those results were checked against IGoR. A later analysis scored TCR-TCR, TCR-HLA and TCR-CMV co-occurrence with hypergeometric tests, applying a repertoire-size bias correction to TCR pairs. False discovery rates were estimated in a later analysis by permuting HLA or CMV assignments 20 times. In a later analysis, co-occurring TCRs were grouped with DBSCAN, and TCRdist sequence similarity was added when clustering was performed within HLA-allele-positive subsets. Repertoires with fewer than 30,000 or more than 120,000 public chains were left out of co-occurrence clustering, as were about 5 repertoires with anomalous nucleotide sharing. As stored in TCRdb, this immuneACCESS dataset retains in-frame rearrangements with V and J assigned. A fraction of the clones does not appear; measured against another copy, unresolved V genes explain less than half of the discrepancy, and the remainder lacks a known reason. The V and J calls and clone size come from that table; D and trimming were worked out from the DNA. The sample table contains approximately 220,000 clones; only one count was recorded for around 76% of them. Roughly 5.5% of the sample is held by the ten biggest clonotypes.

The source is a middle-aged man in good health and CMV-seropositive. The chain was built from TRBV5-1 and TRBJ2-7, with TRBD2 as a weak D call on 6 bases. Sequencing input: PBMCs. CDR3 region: CASSLLASSYEQYF. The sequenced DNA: TGCGCCAGCAGCTTGCTAGCGTCATCCTACGAGCAGTACTTC.